This TCR beta chain was documented in a study of post-analysis software for immune sequencing data (dated by TCRdb to about 2015). Context from the whole study: The recorded disease courses included relapsing-remitting, secondary progressive and progressive-relapsing multiple sclerosis, and some patients had no subtype annotation. The patient repertoires were compared against approximately ten previously published healthy control repertoires obtained from donors aged about 6 to 28 years. A subset of samples was prepared in parallel using single-end sample barcoding, then pooled and co-amplified after Illumina adapter ligation.

The library was produced with PCR. These reads were obtained on an Illumina HiSeq 2500. To reduce PCR and sequencing biases, unique molecular identifiers were built into the TCR beta cDNA libraries. Approximately 500,000 cDNA molecules were obtained for every 1 to 10 million input T cells, so each molecule roughly corresponded to one T cell. The patient libraries were prepared and sequenced using the same protocol as the earlier healthy control dataset. Within a given batch, samples were prepared together, multiplexed and sequenced on the same HiSeq lane. Processing in the source paper ran as follows. Raw barcoded reads were processed with MIGEC, discarding single-read molecular identifier groups before consensus assembly and CDR3 extraction. Clonotype tables were post-analysed with VDJtools, and diversity was normalized by down-sampling all datasets to the smallest sample size. Repertoire overlap clustering matched CDR3 amino acid but not nucleotide sequences to correct batch-related cross-sample contamination. The public reads were reprocessed in TCRdb via fastp at Q25 and MiXCR, keeping in-frame beta chains. Under each unique CDR3 protein, matching rows form one entry showing the most common genes and DNA. The V and J calls, along with clone size, are taken from TCRdb and not from the paper's own processing. This sample comprises about 820,000 distinct CDR3 sequences, under 70% of them detected only once. The ten largest clones take up around 4.5% of the sample.

Concerning this clonotype: Its binding antigen is unknown. No quality values exist for individual bases; no much larger clone is one base distant.

The study at large found these results: The control group was slightly older than the multiple sclerosis patient group. Strong co-clustering of samples prepared in the same batch was shown by direct clustering with F measure, prompting a batch-effect correction. Significantly lower normalized Chao1 diversity was found in multiple sclerosis patients than in controls, suggesting substantial peripheral T-cell clonal expansion.

To demonstrate the VDJtools post-analysis software, the study profiled TCR beta repertoires from the peripheral blood of some 13 young patients with multiple sclerosis. The multiple sclerosis patients were children and adolescents between roughly 6 and 16 years of age. The sequencing input was blood. The TCR comes from a girl aged 5-17 years with multiple sclerosis.

In nucleotides, the sequence is TGCGCCAGCAGCCACGCCCCGGCGAGGAGCTCCTACAATGAGCAGTTCTTC. Its protein product is CASSHAPARSSYNEQFF. The V and J genes are TRBV4-1 and TRBJ2-1; the D gene identity is not certain. Per the germline V gene, MGHRA is the CDR1 and YSYEKL is the CDR2. The CDR3 starts with the cysteine, ends with the phenylalanine, and has 17 residues. This entry keeps only the CDR3 DNA: 51 bases, framed from base 1. The trim is 3 bases for V and 0 bases for J, with a gap of 15 bases between the germline ends.